This TCR beta chain is drawn from a study of blood T cell repertoires in COVID-19. Overall study context: The origin of the acute and convalescent COVID-19 samples was the United States, Italy and Spain. PBMCs, B-cell-depleted T cells, or T cells provided the cDNA or gDNA that made up the material.

Authors' processing steps: Researchers report that nucleated cell counts were estimated from reference gene primer amplification. Assay used: immunoSEQ multiplex PCR; TCRdb lists only in-frame clones, some missing. V and J calls and clone size are as listed in that table; D and trimming were resolved from the DNA. The repertoire consists of a few hundred thousand clones, with about four fifths occurring once and the leading ten covering less than 4%. The CDR3 runs to 15 residues. Germline lookup yields CDR1 SGHVS and CDR2 FNYEAQ. Deletions cut 3 bases from V and 4 bases from J, with 13 bases between.

This sequence joins TRBV7-6 and TRBJ2-1; a possible D gene is TRBD1 (5 bases). The clonotype was recovered from an elderly woman with acute or convalescent COVID-19. The specimen was peripheral blood. The CDR3 region is CASSLSQGIYNEQFF. CDR3 bases: TGTGCCAGCAGCTTGAGTCAGGGAATATACAATGAGCAGTTCTTC.